The entry below describes one T cell receptor beta chain. Its antigen remains unknown. Trimming removed 5 bases from V and 4 bases from J, with 12 bases in between. The CDR3 loop spans 14 amino acids. Germline V CDR1 and CDR2: SGHTA, FQGNSA. These data come from a study of cytomegalovirus exposure and HLA in healthy donors. General observations from the study: Across donors, most TCRs were seen rarely, yet some public ones were widespread.

Researchers ran the PCR with 60 Vbeta and 13 Jbeta primers. TCRdb keeps only in-frame clones here, not all; method: immunoSEQ multiplex PCR. The sample includes approximately 220,000 clones, over 80% of them seen just once. This receptor was taken from a boy aged 2 to 9 in good health and CMV-seronegative. Sequencing was done on a sample of PBMCs. V is TRBV7-2 and J is TRBJ2-1; D not certain. The DNA for the CDR3 is TGTGCCAGCAGCCCGGCCTACGGGTACAATGAGCAGTTCTTC. Its translation is CASSPAYGYNEQFF. Full variable domain (outside the CDR3, taken from reference TRBV7-2 and TRBJ2-1): GAGVSQSPSNKVTEKGKDVELRCDPISGHTALYWYRQSLGQGLEFLIYFQGNSAPDKSGLPSDRFSAERTGGSVSTLTIQRTQQEDSAVYLCASSPAYGYNEQFFGPGTRLTVL.